This TCR beta chain was retrieved from a study of blood T cell repertoires in COVID-19. As for the study in general: Sites in the United States, Italy and Spain provided acute and convalescent COVID-19 samples. In each case, the material was cDNA or gDNA derived from T cells, B-cell-depleted T cells, or PBMCs.

This clone was recorded only once. Original methodology: Nucleated cell number was recorded as an estimate derived from reference gene primer amplification. Only in-frame clones appear in the TCRdb table, and some are missing; sequencing was by immunoSEQ multiplex PCR. V and J calls and clone size are those listed in that table; D and trimming were worked out from the DNA. This sample has a few hundred thousand clones, with roughly 84% found just once. CDR1 and CDR2 (germline): SGHTA, FQGTGA. The CDR3 extends over 13 amino acids. Trimming pared 1 base from V and 5 bases from J, leaving 8 bases between.

What was sequenced was peripheral blood. The genes are TRBV7-3 and TRBJ1-1; unclear D gene. The TCR was taken from a woman aged 18 to 35 with acute or convalescent COVID-19. The CDR3: CASSLSSGTEAFF. The DNA of the CDR3 is TGTGCCAGCAGCTTAAGTTCGGGGACTGAAGCTTTCTTT.